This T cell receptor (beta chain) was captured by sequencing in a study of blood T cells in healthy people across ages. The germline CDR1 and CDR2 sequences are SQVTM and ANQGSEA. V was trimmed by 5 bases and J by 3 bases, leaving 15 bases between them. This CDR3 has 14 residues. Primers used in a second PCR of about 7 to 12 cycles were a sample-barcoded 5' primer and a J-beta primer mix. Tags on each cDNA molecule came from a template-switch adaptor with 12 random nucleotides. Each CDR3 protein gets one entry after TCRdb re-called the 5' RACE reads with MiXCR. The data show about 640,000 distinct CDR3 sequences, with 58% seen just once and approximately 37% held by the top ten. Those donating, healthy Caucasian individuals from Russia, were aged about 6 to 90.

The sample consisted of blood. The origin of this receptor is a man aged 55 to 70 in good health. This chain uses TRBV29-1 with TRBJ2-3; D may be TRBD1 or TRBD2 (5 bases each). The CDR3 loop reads CSVKAGTVTDTQYF. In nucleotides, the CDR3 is TGCAGCGTTAAAGCCGGGACGGTTACAGATACGCAGTATTTT.